This TCR beta chain was recorded in a study of prognosis after radiotherapy for stage I lung cancer. On the study more broadly: Stage I lung tumors that were newly diagnosed and primary were found in roughly 15 patients, while a handful of patients had oligometastatic NSCLC after surgical resection of the primary tumor. Study-wide results and limits: Tumor-specific status of the expanded TCR clones was not determined in the analysis.

Note on this clonotype: Its target is not known. With a far larger clone one base away, a read error is the likely cause.

Using two-round multiplex PCR, the authors amplified TCR beta CDR3 from genomic DNA. Used in first-round PCR were primers specific to each TRBV and TRBJ gene. Each CDR3 protein gets one entry after TCRdb re-called the multiplex PCR reads with MiXCR. The data show 20,000 to 25,000 distinct CDR3 sequences, with more than 40% seen just once and about 33% held by the top ten. V lost 7 bases, J lost 9 bases, and 18 bases stayed unmatched. Germline V CDR1 and CDR2: MNHEY, SVGAGI. This CDR3 region has 16 residues. Uniform node negativity on CT and PET/CT characterised the cohort, and no patient had undergone prior chemotherapy or radiotherapy or presented other malignancies. A volume of 4.5 to 7 milliliters of peripheral blood was collected by draw at each of two time points.

This sample comprised PBMCs, obtained before or after stereotactic body radiation therapy (not recorded which). The V and J genes are TRBV6-5 and TRBJ2-1; 7 bases match TRBD2. This receptor was obtained from a donor aged 50 or older with non-small cell lung cancer. CDR3 amino acids: CASTKLQRGRDSEQFF. Written as DNA, the CDR3 is TGTGCCAGCACCAAACTTCAGCGGGGAAGAGACAGTGAGCAGTTCTTC.